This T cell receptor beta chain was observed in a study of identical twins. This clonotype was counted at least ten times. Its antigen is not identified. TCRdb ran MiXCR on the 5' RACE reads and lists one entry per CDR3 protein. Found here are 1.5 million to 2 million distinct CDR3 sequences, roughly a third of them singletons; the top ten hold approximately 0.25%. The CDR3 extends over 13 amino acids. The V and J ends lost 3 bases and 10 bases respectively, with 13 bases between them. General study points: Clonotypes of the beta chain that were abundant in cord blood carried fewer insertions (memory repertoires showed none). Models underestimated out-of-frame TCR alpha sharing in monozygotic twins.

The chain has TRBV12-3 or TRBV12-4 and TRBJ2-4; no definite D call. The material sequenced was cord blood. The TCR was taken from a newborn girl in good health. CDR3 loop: CASSFRPAGIQYF. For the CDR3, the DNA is TGTGCCAGCAGTTTCCGGCCAGCTGGGATTCAGTACTTC.